The 30 T cell receptor gamma chains below all came from one sample that was sequenced in a study of gamma-delta T cells after stem cell transplantation. TCRdb ran CATT on the RT-PCR reads. The table includes about 1,900 gamma-chain clones, roughly 3.4% detected once. The material sequenced was gamma-delta T cells. The receptors here all came from a human donor. It is not recorded whose cells these are; they may come from a transplant donor.

With regard to this clone: This DNA's translation differs at residue 11 from TCRdb's protein, which comes from a much larger clone; a read error is likely, and the protein shown is translated from the DNA. This rearrangement joins TRGV9 to TRGJ1 or TRGJ2. The CDR3 runs 13 residues. From germline, CDR1 is GITISATS and CDR2 ISYDGTV (reference sequence). CDR3 sequence (DNA): TGTGCCTTGTGGGAAAAGCCTTATTATAAGGAACTCTTT. Amino acid sequence: CALWEKPYYKELF.

In its sample, this clone ranks as medium-sized (0.01 to 0.1%). The chain couples TRGV9 to TRGJ1 or TRGJ2. Germline CDR1 and CDR2: GITISATS and ISYDGTV (reference sequence). V dropped 1 base and J dropped 3; count of bases not matched to a gene: 9. The CDR3 sequence is 15 residues long. CDR3 amino acids: CALWEVRGRYYKKLF. The CDR3, as DNA: TGTGCCTTGTGGGAGGTCCGTGGCCGTTATTATAAGAAACTCTTT.

This clone was seen a handful of times. A far more abundant clone sits one base away, making this likely a read error. This sample includes further DNA sequences coding for the same CDR3. The genes are TRGV9 and TRGJP. Per germline, CDR1 GITISATS and CDR2 ISYDGTV (reference sequence). V lost 4 bases to trimming and J lost 9 bases; unmatched junction nucleotides: 18. The CDR3 length is 19 residues. CDR3 DNA: TGTGCCTTGTGGGAAGAGAAAAATTCCCCCGGGTTGGGCAAAAAAATCAAGGTATTT. It codes for CALWEEKNSPGLGKKIKVF.

With respect to this clone: TCRdb's protein, taken from a much larger clone, differs from this DNA's translation at residue 4, likely owing to a read error; the protein displayed comes from the DNA. The chain couples TRGV9 to TRGJP. This CDR3 is built from 17 residues. Germline CDR1 GITISATS, CDR2 ISYDGTV (reference sequence). The CDR3 DNA reads TGTGCCTTGCGGGAGGTGCAAAAAGAGTTGGGCAAAAAAATCAAGGTATTT. Encoded protein: CALREVQKELGKKIKVF.

This clone is deemed medium-sized. The genes are TRGV2 and TRGJP2. The V segment lost 0 bases and the J segment 1 base; nucleotides outside the gene matches: 8. CDR3 length equals 17 residues. CDR1 is EGSNGY and CDR2 is YDSYNSKV in the germline V gene. The CDR3 nucleotides read TGTGCCACCTGGGACGGGCCCACCCCTAGTAGTGATTGGATCAAGACGTTT. Protein product: CATWDGPTPSSDWIKTF.

With respect to this clone: The TCRdb protein comes from a much larger clone and disagrees with this DNA's translation at residue 9, likely due to a read error; the protein given here is derived from the DNA. The CDR3 protein is CALWTAIKELF. Written as DNA, the CDR3 is TGTGCCTTGTGGACTGCGATCAAGGAACTCTTT. This sequence joins TRGV9 and TRGJ1 or TRGJ2. The ends lost 6 bases at V and 14 bases at J; junction bases unmatched: 13. Germline V gene sequence: CDR1 GITISATS, CDR2 ISYDGTV (reference sequence). CDR3 length: 11 amino acids.

Only a few counts were recorded for this clone. TCRdb pairs this DNA with a much larger clone's protein that differs at residue 7, likely a read error; the protein shown was translated from the DNA. This rearrangement joins TRGV2 to TRGJ1 or TRGJ2. Trimming at V came to 1 base and at J to 1 base, leaving 7 bases not matched to a gene. The germline CDR1 and CDR2 sequences are EGSNGY and YDSYNSKV. The CDR3 length is 15 residues. The CDR3 DNA reads TGTGCCACCTGGGACGGTGATGAAAATTATTATAAGAAACTCTTT. It encodes CATWDGDENYYKKLF.

This clone ranks as large. Other nucleotide sequences from this sample produce the same CDR3. J is TRGJ1 or TRGJ2 and V is TRGV9. Germline-derived CDR1 and CDR2 are GITISATS and ISYDGTV (reference sequence). Trimming cost V 0 bases and J 2 bases; bases outside gene matches: 4. This CDR3 has 14 residues. The CDR3 nucleotides read TGTGCCTTGTGGGAGGTGGGAGATTATTATAAGAAACTCTTT. Its translation: CALWEVGDYYKKLF.

This clone counts as medium-sized. Given a much more abundant clone one base away, this may be a read error. Other DNA sequences from this sample encode an identical CDR3 as well. This chain uses TRGV9 with TRGJP. This CDR3 is 16 amino acids long. Per the germline V gene, CDR1 is GITISATS and CDR2 is ISYDGTV (reference sequence). V shed 2 bases, J shed 5 bases, and the junction held 3 bases outside the gene matches. CDR3 loop: CALWEAKELGKKIKVF. The CDR3, as DNA: TGTGCCTTGTGGGAGGCCAAAGAGTTGGGCAAAAAAATCAAGGTATTT.

This clone showed up just a few times. The protein that TCRdb holds for this DNA derives from a much larger clone and differs from the translated DNA at residue 3, which likely indicates a read error; the protein shown here is translated from the DNA. The chain recombines TRGV9 with TRGJP. The CDR3 runs to 17 residues. Germline assignment: CDR1 GITISATS and CDR2 ISYDGTV (reference sequence). As DNA, the CDR3 is TGTGCCTCGTGGGAGGTGCAAAAAGAGTTGGGCAAAAAAATCAAGGTATTT. Its protein product is CASWEVQKELGKKIKVF.

This clone has just a few counts. With a far larger clone one base away, a read error is the likely cause. The same CDR3 is also encoded by other DNA sequences in this sample. The genes are TRGV9 and TRGJ1 or TRGJ2. CDR1 GITISATS and CDR2 ISYDGTV come from the germline V gene (reference sequence). CDR3 length: 15 residues. CDR3: CALWEVQTLHYKKLF. CDR3 coding DNA: TGTGCCTTGTGGGAGGTGCAAACCCTGCATTATAAGAAGCTCTTT.

CDR3 protein: CALWDPPRELGKKIKVF. As DNA, the CDR3 is TGTGCCTTGTGGGATCCCCCCCGCGAGTTGGGCAAAAAAATCAAGGTATTT. V usage is TRGV9 and J usage is TRGJP. The V gene's germline CDR1 is GITISATS and CDR2 ISYDGTV (reference sequence). After removal of 4 bases from V and 7 bases from J, the junction contained 10 bases not matched to a gene. The CDR3 is made up of 17 amino acids.

This clone is labeled medium-sized. The genes are TRGV9 and TRGJP. CDR3 length: 16 residues. The junction had 5 bases not matched to a gene; V was cut back by 0 bases and J by 9 bases. The germline V gene encodes CDR1 GITISATS and CDR2 ISYDGTV (reference sequence). Here the CDR3 reads CALWEVFVLGKKIKVF. The DNA for the CDR3 is TGTGCCTTGTGGGAGGTGTTCGTGTTGGGCAAAAAAATCAAGGTATTT.

This clone turned up a few times. The chain uses TRGV9 and TRGJP. Trimming at V came to 2 bases and at J to 7 bases, leaving 14 bases not matched to a gene. In germline, CDR1 is GITISATS, CDR2 ISYDGTV (reference sequence). This CDR3 spans 19 amino acids. The CDR3 nucleotides are TGTGCCTTGTGGGAGGCCCAGACCTATTCCGAGTTGGGCAAAAAAATCAAGGTATTT. This codes for CALWEAQTYSELGKKIKVF.

In this sample, this clone is medium-sized. A single base separates this from a much larger clone, so it may be a read error. Other DNA sequences of this sample code for an identical CDR3. This sequence joins TRGV2 and TRGJ1 or TRGJ2. Germline CDR1 is EGSNGY and CDR2 is YDSYNSKV. J was trimmed by 1 base and V by 1 base; bases with no gene match: 1. This CDR3 spans 13 amino acids. The CDR3 DNA reads TGTGCCACCTGGGACGGCAATTATTATAAGAAACTCTTT. Encoded protein: CATWDGNYYKKLF.

In regard to this clone: The TCRdb protein, from a much larger clone, departs from this DNA's translation at residue 9, likely by read error; the protein shown derives from the DNA. This sequence joins TRGV9 and TRGJP. CDR3 length: 16 residues. The germline gives CDR1 GITISATS, CDR2 ISYDGTV (reference sequence). CDR3 nucleotides: TGTGCCTTGTGGGCGACGCAGGAGTCGGGCAAAAAAATCAAGGTATTT. Protein: CALWATQESGKKIKVF.

This clone counts as medium-sized. The rearrangement links TRGV3 to TRGJ1 or TRGJ2. This CDR3 comprises 14 residues. CDR1 VTNTFY and CDR2 YDVSTARD come from the germline V gene (reference sequence). The V segment lost 2 bases and the J segment 5 bases; nucleotides outside the gene matches: 9. CDR3 amino acids: CATWDTLGHYKKLF. The CDR3 DNA follows: TGTGCCACCTGGGACACCCTGGGGCATTATAAGAAACTCTTT.

This clone is medium-sized (0.01 to 0.1%) in the sample. The V gene is TRGV9, the J gene TRGJ1 or TRGJ2. From germline, CDR1 is GITISATS and CDR2 ISYDGTV (reference sequence). After removal of 6 bases from V and 12 bases from J, the junction contained 5 bases not matched to a gene. This CDR3 is built from 9 residues. The CDR3: CALWTGKLF. The CDR3 DNA reads TGTGCCTTGTGGACTGGGAAACTCTTT.

This clone was seen more than once but under ten times. For this DNA, TCRdb reports the protein of a much larger clone, which diverges at residue 14, most likely from a read error; the protein presented here is translated directly from the DNA. The gene calls are TRGV9 and TRGJP. This CDR3 comprises 16 residues. Germline V CDR1 and CDR2: GITISATS, ISYDGTV (reference sequence). CDR3 DNA sequence: TGTGCCTTGTGGGAGAAGCAAGAGTTGGGCAAAAAAATCAGGGTATTT. Protein: CALWEKQELGKKIRVF.

Sample share makes this clone medium-sized. The J gene is TRGJP1, the V gene TRGV9. The CDR3 consists of 16 residues. J was trimmed by 0 bases and V by 5 bases; bases with no gene match: 9. CDR1 is GITISATS and CDR2 is ISYDGTV in the germline V gene (reference sequence). DNA for the CDR3: TGTGCCTTGTGGGGTGGGGGATATACCACTGGTTGGTTCAAGATATTT. It encodes CALWGGGYTTGWFKIF.

This clone is categorized as medium-sized. The chain uses TRGV3 and TRGJ1 or TRGJ2. V lost 0 bases, J lost 7 bases, and 3 bases stayed unmatched. Germline V CDR1 and CDR2: VTNTFY, YDVSTARD (reference sequence). The CDR3 extends over 12 amino acids. The CDR3 coding sequence is TGTGCCACCTGGGACAGGCGCTATAAGAAACTCTTT. It translates to CATWDRRYKKLF.

This clone was observed a handful of times. TCRdb has a much larger clone's protein, which differs at residue 6 from the translation of this DNA, likely because of a read error; what is shown is the protein translated from the DNA. The chain combines TRGV9 with TRGJ1 or TRGJ2. CDR1 and CDR2 (germline): GITISATS, ISYDGTV (reference sequence). The CDR3 contains 16 residues. The ends lost 1 base at V and 8 bases at J; junction bases unmatched: 17. The DNA of the CDR3 is TGTGCCTTGTGGGAGGTCGCCCGTAACCTAGTGAATAAGAAACTCTTT. Amino acids: CALWEVARNLVNKKLF.

Judged by abundance, this clone is large. The sample carries other DNA sequences with the same CDR3. The V call is TRGV8, the J call TRGJP1. This CDR3 has 14 residues. The germline gives CDR1 VENAVY, CDR2 YDSYNSRV. Trimming took 3 bases from V and 0 from J; bases not matched to a gene: 1. As DNA, the CDR3 is TGTGCCACCTGGGATTATACCACTGGTTGGTTCAAGATATTT. Its protein is CATWDYTTGWFKIF.

A word on this clone: A much larger clone differs by one base, so this may be a read error. V usage is TRGV9 and J usage is TRGJ1 or TRGJ2. The germline CDR1 and CDR2 sequences are GITISATS and ISYDGTV (reference sequence). CDR3 length: 15 residues. The V and J ends lost 4 bases and 8 bases, in that order; junction bases with no gene match: 17. CDR3 bases: TGTGCCTTGTGGGATACCCGAACATACGAGCATAAGAAACTCTTT. As protein: CALWDTRTYEHKKLF.

Within the sample, this clone is medium-sized. The DNA of the CDR3 is TGTGCCACCTGGGACGGCCAGCCTTATAGTAGTGATTGGATCAAGACGTTT. Encoded protein: CATWDGQPYSSDWIKTF. The rearrangement uses TRGV2 and TRGJP2. The germline gives CDR1 EGSNGY, CDR2 YDSYNSKV. With V trimmed by 1 base and J by 0 bases, 8 bases remained unmatched. The CDR3 spans 17 residues.

About this clone: With a far larger clone one base away, a read error is the likely cause. Other DNA sequences in the sample encode the same CDR3. This sequence joins TRGV9 and TRGJP. V was pared by 2 bases and J by 7 bases, with 11 bases of the junction left unmatched. CDR1 GITISATS and CDR2 ISYDGTV come from the germline V gene (reference sequence). The CDR3 has 18 amino acids. CDR3 protein: CALWEAALFELGKKIKVF. The CDR3, as DNA: TGTGCCTTGTGGGAGGCCGCACTGTTCGAGTTGGGCAAAAAAATCAAGGTATTT.

This clone was observed a handful of times. TCRdb attributes to this sequence the protein of a much larger clone, which differs from the DNA translation at residue 6; a read error is likely, and the protein displayed is translated from the DNA. The chain recombines TRGV4 with TRGJ1 or TRGJ2. This CDR3 region has 13 residues. Trimming removed 3 bases from V and 2 bases from J; junction bases left unmatched: 4. Germline-derived CDR1 and CDR2 are EGSTGY and YDSYTSSV. This CDR3 reads CATWDLHYYKKLF. For the CDR3, the DNA is TGTGCCACCTGGGATTTGCATTATTATAAGAAACTCTTT.

Judged by abundance, this clone is medium-sized (0.01 to 0.1%). The chain recombines TRGV9 with TRGJP. The V gene's germline CDR1 is GITISATS and CDR2 ISYDGTV (reference sequence). The length of the CDR3 is 19 residues. J was trimmed by 4 bases and V by 2 bases; bases with no gene match: 11. CDR3 DNA sequence: TGTGCCTTGTGGGAGGGGGGAAAAAACCAAGAGTTGGGCAAAAAAATCAAGGTATTT. The encoded protein is CALWEGGKNQELGKKIKVF.

With regard to this clone: Given a much more abundant clone one base away, this may be a read error. Other DNA variants within this sample encode the same CDR3. The chain recombines TRGV3 with TRGJP2. V shed 3 bases and J 5 bases; nucleotides not matched to a gene: 9. This CDR3 contains 15 residues. Germline values: CDR1 VTNTFY, CDR2 YDVSTARD (reference sequence). CDR3 sequence reads: CATWDAHVSDWIKTF. The CDR3 nucleotides are TGTGCCACCTGGGACGCCCACGTCAGTGATTGGATCAAGACGTTT.

This clone has just a few counts. It may be a read error: a sequence one base away is much more abundant. This sample also contains other DNA sequences that code for the same CDR3. The rearrangement joins TRGV9 to TRGJP. The CDR3 is 15 amino acids. The germline V gene encodes CDR1 GITISATS and CDR2 ISYDGTV (reference sequence). In DNA form, the CDR3 reads TGCGCCTTGTGGGAGGTGTTGGTGGGCAAAAAAATCAAGGTATTT. It translates to CALWEVLVGKKIKVF.